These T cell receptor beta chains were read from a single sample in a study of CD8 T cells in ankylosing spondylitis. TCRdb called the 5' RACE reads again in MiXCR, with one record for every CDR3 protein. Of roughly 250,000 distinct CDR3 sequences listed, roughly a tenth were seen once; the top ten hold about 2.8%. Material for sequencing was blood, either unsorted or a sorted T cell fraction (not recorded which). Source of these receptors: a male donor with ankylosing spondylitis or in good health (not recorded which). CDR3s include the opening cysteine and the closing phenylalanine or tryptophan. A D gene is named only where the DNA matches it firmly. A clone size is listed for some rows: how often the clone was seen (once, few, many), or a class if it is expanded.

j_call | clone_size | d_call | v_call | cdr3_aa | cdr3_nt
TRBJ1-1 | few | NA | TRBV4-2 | CASSSTREPRAFF | TGTGCCAGCAGCTCAACCAGGGAGCCTCGAGCTTTCTTT
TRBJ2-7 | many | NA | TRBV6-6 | CASSYSKLYEQYF | TGTGCCAGCAGTTACTCGAAGTTATACGAGCAGTACTTC
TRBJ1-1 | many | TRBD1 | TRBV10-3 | CAINQGANTEAFF | TGTGCCATCAATCAGGGGGCGAACACTGAAGCTTTCTTT
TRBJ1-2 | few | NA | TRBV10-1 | CASSSALSDGYTF | TGCGCCAGCAGCTCGGCCCTGTCGGATGGCTACACCTTC
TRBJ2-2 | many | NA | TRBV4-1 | CASSQENWSTGELFF | TGCGCCAGCAGCCAAGAGAATTGGAGCACCGGGGAGCTGTTTTTT
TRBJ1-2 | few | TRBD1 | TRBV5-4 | CASSLGGQELIYGYTF | TGTGCCAGCAGCTTGGGAGGACAGGAACTTATCTATGGCTACACCTTC
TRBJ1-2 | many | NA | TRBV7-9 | CASSVQGTYGYTF | TGTGCCAGCAGCGTACAGGGAACCTATGGCTACACCTTC
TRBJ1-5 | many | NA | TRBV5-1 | CASSEGHNNQPQHF | TGCGCCAGCAGCGAGGGACACAACAATCAGCCCCAGCATTTT
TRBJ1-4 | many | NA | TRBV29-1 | CSVDGGGEKLFF | TGCAGCGTTGATGGGGGAGGTGAAAAACTGTTTTTT
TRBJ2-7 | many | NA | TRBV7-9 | CASSPGASGAYEQYF | TGTGCCAGCAGCCCAGGGGCTAGCGGTGCCTACGAGCAGTACTTC
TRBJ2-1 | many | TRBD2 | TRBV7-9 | CATFWTSKTEQFF | TGTGCCACTTTTTGGACTAGTAAGACTGAGCAGTTCTTC
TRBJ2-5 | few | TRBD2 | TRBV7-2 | CASSLESLAGEETQYF | TGTGCCAGCAGCTTAGAAAGCCTCGCGGGGGAAGAGACCCAGTACTTC
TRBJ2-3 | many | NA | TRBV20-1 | CSARVPDTQYF | TGCAGTGCCCGGGTCCCAGATACGCAGTATTTT
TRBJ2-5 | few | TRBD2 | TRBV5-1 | CASSLGSSGSWETQYF | TGCGCCAGCAGCTTGGGGTCTAGCGGGAGTTGGGAGACCCAGTACTTC
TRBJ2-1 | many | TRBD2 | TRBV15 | CATSRGGGLAGGPESEQFF | TGTGCCACCAGCAGGGGAGGAGGACTAGCGGGAGGGCCTGAAAGTGAGCAGTTCTTC
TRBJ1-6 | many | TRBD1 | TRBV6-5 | CASSSPGTENSPLHF | TGTGCCAGCAGTTCCCCCGGGACAGAAAATTCACCCCTCCACTTT
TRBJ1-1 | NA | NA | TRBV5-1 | CASSLKRDTEAFF | TGCGCCAGCAGCCTGAAGCGGGACACTGAAGCTTTCTTT
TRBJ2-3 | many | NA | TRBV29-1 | CSVEGGGGDTQYF | TGCAGCGTGGAGGGAGGGGGTGGAGATACGCAGTATTTT
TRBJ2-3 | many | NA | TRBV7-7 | CASSLTVVDTQYF | TGTGCTAGCAGCTTAACAGTCGTCGATACGCAGTATTTT
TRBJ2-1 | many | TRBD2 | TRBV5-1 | CASSPGGRDYNEQFF | TGCGCCAGTAGCCCCGGCGGGAGAGACTACAATGAGCAGTTCTTC
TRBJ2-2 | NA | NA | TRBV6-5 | CASSYGRPGELFF | TGTGCCAGCAGTTACGGCCGACCTGGGGAGCTGTTTTTT
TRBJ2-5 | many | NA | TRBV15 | CATSRVVETQYF | TGTGCCACCAGCAGAGTGGTAGAGACCCAGTACTTC
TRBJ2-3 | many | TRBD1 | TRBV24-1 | CATSDPRQGSTDTQYF | TGTGCCACCAGTGATCCCCGACAGGGGAGCACAGATACGCAGTATTTT
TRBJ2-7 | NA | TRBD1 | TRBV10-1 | CASSDPGQGTYEQYF | TGCGCCAGCAGTGATCCTGGACAGGGGACCTACGAGCAGTACTTC
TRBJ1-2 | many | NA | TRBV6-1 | CASSKTAGTTYGYTF | TGTGCCAGCAGTAAAACCGCGGGGACGACCTATGGCTACACCTTC
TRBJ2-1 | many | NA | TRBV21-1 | CASSEIPGQGTYNEQFF | TGTGCCAGCAGCGAAATTCCGGGACAGGGGACCTACAATGAGCAGTTCTTC
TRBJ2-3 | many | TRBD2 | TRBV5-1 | CASSLSGTVSGGSTDTQYF | TGCGCCAGCAGCCTCTCCGGGACAGTTAGCGGGGGAAGCACAGATACGCAGTATTTT
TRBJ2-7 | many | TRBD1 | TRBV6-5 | CASSRTGREQYF | TGTGCCAGCAGTAGGACAGGGAGGGAGCAGTACTTC
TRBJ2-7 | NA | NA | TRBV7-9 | CASSLGSSVEQYF | TGTGCCAGCAGCTTAGGGTCCTCGGTGGAGCAGTACTTC
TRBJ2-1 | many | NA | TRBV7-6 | CASSSIETPYNEQFF | TGTGCCAGCAGCTCTATTGAAACCCCCTACAATGAGCAGTTCTTC
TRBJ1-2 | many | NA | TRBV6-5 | CASRQRDYGYTF | TGTGCCAGCAGGCAGCGGGACTATGGCTACACCTTC
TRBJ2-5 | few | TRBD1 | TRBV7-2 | CASSLDTGEKTQYF | TGTGCCAGCAGCTTAGATACAGGGGAGAAGACCCAGTACTTC
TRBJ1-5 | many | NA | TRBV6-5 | CASSYSGDQPQHF | TGTGCCAGCAGTTACTCAGGGGACCAGCCCCAGCATTTT
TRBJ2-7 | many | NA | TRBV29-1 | CSVEFLGALSF | TGCAGCGTGGAGTTCTTAGGGGCCCTCTCCTTC
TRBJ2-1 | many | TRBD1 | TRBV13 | CASSPLWRRQGFRDEQFF | TGTGCCAGCAGCCCATTGTGGAGAAGACAGGGGTTTAGGGATGAGCAGTTCTTC
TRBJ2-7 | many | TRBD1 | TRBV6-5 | CASSYSEDRGDEQYF | TGTGCCAGCAGTTACTCCGAGGACAGGGGCGACGAGCAGTACTTC
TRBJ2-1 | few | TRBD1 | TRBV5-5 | CASSSQGDRSYNEQFF | TGTGCCAGCAGCTCCCAGGGGGACAGGTCCTACAATGAGCAGTTCTTC
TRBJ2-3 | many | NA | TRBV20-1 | CSATGADTQYF | TGCAGTGCTACAGGGGCAGATACGCAGTATTTT
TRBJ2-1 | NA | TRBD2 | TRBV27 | CASTAGTSAWDEQFF | TGTGCCAGCACCGCCGGGACTAGCGCCTGGGATGAGCAGTTCTTC
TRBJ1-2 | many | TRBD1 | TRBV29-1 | CSAQGGGYGYTF | TGCAGCGCACAGGGGGGCGGGTATGGCTACACCTTC
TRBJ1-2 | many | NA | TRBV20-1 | CSARGQTDYGYTF | TGCAGTGCTAGGGGACAAACGGACTATGGCTACACCTTC
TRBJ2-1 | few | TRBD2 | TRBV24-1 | CATSDRTGTSGKQFF | TGTGCCACCAGTGATAGGACAGGGACTAGCGGCAAGCAGTTCTTC